These T cell receptor beta chains were read from a single sample in a study of human T cells and chemical hapten exposure. TCRdb re-analysed the RACE reads in MiXCR, keeping a single row per CDR3 protein. Among tens of thousands of distinct CDR3 sequences listed, approximately 10% were seen once. Specimen: whole blood, collected in connection with sensitization to the hapten diphenylcyclopropenone (DPC). Receptor source: a woman in her fifties or sixties with alopecia areata. Some clones in this sample may be carry-over from other donors' samples. The CDR3 runs from the conserved cysteine through the conserved F or W. D genes are given only for firm matches. The size field is filled for only some rows; it gives once, few, many or a size class.

d_call	clone_size	v_call	j_call	cdr3_length	cdr3_aa	cdr3_nt
NA	NA	TRBV20-1	TRBJ1-1	13	CSAREEGDTEAFF	TGCAGTGCTAGAGAGGAGGGTGACACTGAAGCTTTCTTT
TRBD2	NA	TRBV3-1	TRBJ2-7	13	CASSRGGSYEQYF	TGTGCCAGCAGCCGGGGGGGATCCTACGAGCAGTACTTC
TRBD1	few	TRBV24-1	TRBJ2-1	14	CATTDRATYNEQFF	TGTGCCACCACCGACAGGGCCACCTACAATGAGCAGTTCTTC
NA	many	TRBV11-2	TRBJ1-5	15	CASSLAGQGDQPQHF	TGTGCCAGCAGCTTAGCAGGGCAGGGCGATCAGCCCCAGCATTTT
NA	few	TRBV7-2	TRBJ1-1	12	CASSPAGTEAFF	TGTGCCAGCAGCCCGGCGGGCACTGAAGCTTTCTTT
TRBD1	many	TRBV7-8	TRBJ1-1	14	CASSSQQGGTEAFF	TGTGCCAGCAGCTCGCAACAGGGGGGCACTGAAGCTTTCTTT
NA	few	TRBV18	TRBJ2-5	13	CASSPRAPETQYF	TGTGCCAGCTCACCGAGGGCCCCAGAGACCCAGTACTTC
TRBD1	many	TRBV6-5	TRBJ1-1	14	CASSPGQGSTEAFF	TGTGCCAGCAGTCCGGGACAGGGAAGCACTGAAGCTTTCTTT
TRBD1	many	TRBV27	TRBJ1-5	14	CASRTRQGLQPQHF	TGTGCCAGCAGAACGCGACAGGGGTTGCAGCCCCAGCATTTT
TRBD1	NA	TRBV5-1	TRBJ2-3	17	CASSLALGTAWADTQYF	TGCGCCAGCAGCTTGGCCCTCGGGACAGCCTGGGCAGATACGCAGTATTTT
TRBD1	many	TRBV5-1	TRBJ1-5	16	CASRLPPGQGDQPQHF	TGCGCCAGCAGGCTCCCCCCGGGACAGGGGGATCAGCCCCAGCATTTT
NA	many	TRBV7-6	TRBJ2-5	12	CASSLYQETQYF	TGTGCCAGCAGCCTCTACCAAGAGACCCAGTACTTC
TRBD1	NA	TRBV5-1	TRBJ2-7	15	CASSAPGQGIYEQYF	TGCGCCAGCAGCGCCCCGGGACAGGGTATCTACGAGCAGTACTTC
NA	few	TRBV9	TRBJ2-3	14	CASSDDASTDTQYF	TGTGCCAGCAGCGACGACGCGAGCACAGATACGCAGTATTTT
TRBD2	many	TRBV5-1	TRBJ2-1	16	CASSLVRGSSYNEQFF	TGCGCCAGCAGCTTGGTCCGCGGGAGCTCCTACAATGAGCAGTTCTTC
NA	many	TRBV18	TRBJ1-4	14	CASSPPGMVEKLFF	TGTGCCAGCTCACCACCCGGTATGGTTGAAAAACTGTTTTTT
NA	NA	TRBV20-1	TRBJ2-2	17	CSARVAGRRGQTGELFF	TGCAGTGCTAGAGTTGCAGGGCGGAGGGGACAAACCGGGGAGCTGTTTTTT
NA	NA	TRBV25-1	TRBJ1-2	11	CASNTLDGYTF	TGTGCCAGCAATACTCTCGATGGCTACACCTTC
NA	NA	TRBV27	TRBJ2-7	15	CASSLSSLGGDEQYF	TGTGCCAGCAGTTTATCATCGCTAGGGGGGGACGAGCAGTACTTC
NA	few	TRBV28	TRBJ2-3	12	CASRPGIDTQYF	TGTGCCAGCAGACCAGGGATAGATACGCAGTATTTT
NA	many	TRBV11-2	TRBJ2-5	14	CASSTRTLGETQYF	TGTGCCAGCAGCACCCGGACACTGGGTGAGACCCAGTACTTC
NA	few	TRBV27	TRBJ1-5	13	CASSLLAGQPQHF	TGTGCCAGCAGTTTACTCGCGGGTCAGCCCCAGCATTTT
NA	NA	TRBV11-3	TRBJ2-3	14	CASSLPLRADTQYF	TGTGCCAGCAGCTTACCCCTACGAGCAGATACGCAGTATTTT
NA	NA	TRBV6-5	TRBJ2-7	15	CASSYSKQGLYEQYF	TGTGCCAGCAGTTACTCGAAACAGGGTCTCTACGAGCAGTACTTC
TRBD2	NA	TRBV3-1	TRBJ2-7	16	CASSGCWREGSCEQYF	TGTGCCAGCAGCGGATGTTGGCGGGAGGGGTCTTGCGAGCAGTACTTC
NA	few	TRBV4-3	TRBJ1-5	14	CASSQDLGPQPQHF	TGCGCCAGCAGCCAAGACTTGGGGCCACAGCCCCAGCATTTT
NA	NA	TRBV7-2	TRBJ2-4	13	CASSFKGENIQYF	TGTGCCAGCAGCTTTAAGGGGGAAAACATTCAGTACTTC
TRBD2	many	TRBV7-2	TRBJ2-7	15	CASSLALAGVDEQYF	TGTGCCAGCAGCTTAGCGCTAGCGGGGGTAGACGAGCAGTACTTC
NA	few	TRBV5-1	TRBJ1-4	13	CASRRGLNEKLFF	TGCGCCAGCAGGAGGGGCCTGAATGAAAAACTGTTTTTT
TRBD2	many	TRBV4-1	TRBJ2-7	15	CASSQHRGGTYEQYF	TGCGCCAGCAGCCAACACCGGGGGGGGACCTACGAGCAGTACTTC
TRBD2	many	TRBV20-1	TRBJ2-3	15	CSARSSGSGTDTQYF	TGCAGTGCTAGATCTAGCGGGAGTGGCACAGATACGCAGTATTTT
NA	many	TRBV7-8	TRBJ2-3	16	CASSIKPGLMEDTQYF	TGTGCCAGCAGCATAAAACCGGGACTTATGGAGGATACGCAGTATTTT
NA	many	TRBV25-1	TRBJ2-7	11	CASSAQGGQYF	TGTGCCAGCAGTGCCCAGGGGGGGCAGTACTTC
TRBD2	many	TRBV29-1	TRBJ2-1	13	CSVALWEGMEQFF	TGCAGCGTTGCCCTGTGGGAGGGGATGGAGCAGTTCTTC
NA	NA	TRBV6-5	TRBJ2-3	13	CASSFLGSHTQYF	TGTGCCAGCAGTTTTCTAGGGTCTCATACGCAGTATTTT
TRBD2	NA	TRBV7-6	TRBJ2-5	17	CASSRRVAGGLKETQYF	TGTGCCAGCAGCCGACGCGTAGCGGGGGGTCTGAAAGAGACCCAGTACTTC
TRBD2	NA	TRBV11-2	TRBJ2-5	16	CASSSRPTSGAETQYF	TGTGCCAGCAGCTCCAGACCTACTAGCGGGGCAGAGACCCAGTACTTC
NA	few	TRBV5-1	TRBJ1-5	15	CASSPLGGINQPQHF	TGCGCCAGCAGCCCCTTGGGGGGGATCAATCAGCCCCAGCATTTT
NA	NA	TRBV7-2	TRBJ2-3	15	CASRPSMLGVGTQYF	TGTGCCAGCAGACCCTCGATGTTAGGGGTCGGTACGCAGTATTTT
NA	many	TRBV12-3/TRBV12-4	TRBJ1-2	14	CASSLGTANYGYTF	TGTGCCAGCAGTTTAGGGACAGCTAACTATGGCTACACCTTC
NA	few	TRBV14	TRBJ1-4	13	CASSHRVNEKLFF	TGTGCCAGCAGCCACAGGGTAAATGAAAAACTGTTTTTT
TRBD2	NA	TRBV7-8	TRBJ2-3	18	CASSLREAQRGITDTQYF	TGTGCCAGCAGCTTACGAGAAGCCCAGCGGGGAATCACAGATACGCAGTATTTT